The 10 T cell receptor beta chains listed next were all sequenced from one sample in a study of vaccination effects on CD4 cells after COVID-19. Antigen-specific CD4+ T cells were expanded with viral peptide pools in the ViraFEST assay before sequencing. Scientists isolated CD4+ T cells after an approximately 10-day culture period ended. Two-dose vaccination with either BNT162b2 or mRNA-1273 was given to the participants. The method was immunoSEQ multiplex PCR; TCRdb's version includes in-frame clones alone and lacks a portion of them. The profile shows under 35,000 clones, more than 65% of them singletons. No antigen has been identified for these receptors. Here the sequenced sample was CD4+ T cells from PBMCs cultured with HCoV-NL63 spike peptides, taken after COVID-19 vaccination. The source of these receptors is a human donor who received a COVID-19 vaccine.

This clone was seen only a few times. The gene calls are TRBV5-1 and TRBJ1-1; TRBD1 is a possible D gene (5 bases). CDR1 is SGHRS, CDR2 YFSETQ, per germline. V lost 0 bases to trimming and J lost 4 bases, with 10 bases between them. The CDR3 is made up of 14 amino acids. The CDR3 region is CASSLAGLGTEAFF. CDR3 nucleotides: TGCGCCAGCAGCTTGGCAGGGTTGGGCACTGAAGCTTTCTTT.

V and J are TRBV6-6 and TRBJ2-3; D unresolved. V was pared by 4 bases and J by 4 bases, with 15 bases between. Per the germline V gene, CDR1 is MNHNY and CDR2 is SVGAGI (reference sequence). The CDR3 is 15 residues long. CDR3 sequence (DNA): TGTGCCAGCAGTTTCCCCCTCCGGGTGCCAGATACGCAGTATTTT. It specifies CASSFPLRVPDTQYF.

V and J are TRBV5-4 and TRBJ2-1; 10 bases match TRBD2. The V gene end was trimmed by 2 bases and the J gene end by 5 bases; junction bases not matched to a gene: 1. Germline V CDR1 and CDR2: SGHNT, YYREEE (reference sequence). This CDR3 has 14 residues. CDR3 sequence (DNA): TGTGCCAGCAGCTTAGCGGGAGGGGACAATGAGCAGTTCTTC. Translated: CASSLAGGDNEQFF.

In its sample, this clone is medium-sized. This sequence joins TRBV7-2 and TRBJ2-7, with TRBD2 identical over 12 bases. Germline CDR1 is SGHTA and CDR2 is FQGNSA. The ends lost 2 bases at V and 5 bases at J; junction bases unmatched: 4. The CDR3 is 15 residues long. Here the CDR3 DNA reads TGTGCCAGCAGCTTATACCTAGCGGGAGGGCACGAGCAGTACTTC. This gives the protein CASSLYLAGGHEQYF.

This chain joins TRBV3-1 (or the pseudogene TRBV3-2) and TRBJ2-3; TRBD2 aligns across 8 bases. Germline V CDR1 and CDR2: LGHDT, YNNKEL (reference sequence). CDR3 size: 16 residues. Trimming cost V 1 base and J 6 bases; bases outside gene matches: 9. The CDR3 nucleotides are TGTGCCAGCAGCCAAGCAGGCGGGGGGCCAGGGGATACGCAGTATTTT. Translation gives CASSQAGGGPGDTQYF.

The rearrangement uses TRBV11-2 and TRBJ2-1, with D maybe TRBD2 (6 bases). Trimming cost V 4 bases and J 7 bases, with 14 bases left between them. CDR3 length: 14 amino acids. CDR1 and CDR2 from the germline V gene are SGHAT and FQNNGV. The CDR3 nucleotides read TGTGCCAGCAGCTCCGGGACTCCACCGAATGAGCAGTTCTTC. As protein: CASSSGTPPNEQFF.

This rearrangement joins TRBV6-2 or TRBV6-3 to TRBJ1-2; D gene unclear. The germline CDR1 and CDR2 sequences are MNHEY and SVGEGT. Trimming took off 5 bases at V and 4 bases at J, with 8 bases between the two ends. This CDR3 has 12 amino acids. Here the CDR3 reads CASSTGGYGYTF. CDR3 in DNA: TGTGCCAGCAGTACGGGTGGCTATGGCTACACCTTC.

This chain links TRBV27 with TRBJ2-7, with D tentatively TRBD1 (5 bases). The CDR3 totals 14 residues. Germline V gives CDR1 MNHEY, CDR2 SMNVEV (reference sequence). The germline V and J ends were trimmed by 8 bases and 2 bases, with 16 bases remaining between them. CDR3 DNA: TGTGCCAGCTTACCAGGGAATTGGGCCTACGAGCAGTACTTC. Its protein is CASLPGNWAYEQYF.

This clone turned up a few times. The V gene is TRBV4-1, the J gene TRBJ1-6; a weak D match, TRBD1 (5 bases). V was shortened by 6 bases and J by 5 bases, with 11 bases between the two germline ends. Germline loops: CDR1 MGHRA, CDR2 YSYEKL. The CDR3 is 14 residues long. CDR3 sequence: CASRRVGDNSPLHF. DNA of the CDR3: TGCGCCAGCAGGCGCGTAGGGGATAATTCACCCCTCCACTTT.

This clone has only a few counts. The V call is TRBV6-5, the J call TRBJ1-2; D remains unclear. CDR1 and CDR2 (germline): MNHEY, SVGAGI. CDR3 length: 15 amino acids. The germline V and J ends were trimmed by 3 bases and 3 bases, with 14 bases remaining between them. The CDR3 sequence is CASSYSRNGDYGYTF. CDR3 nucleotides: TGTGCCAGCAGTTATTCCCGTAACGGGGACTATGGCTACACCTTC.